The 10 T cell receptor beta chains in this list originate from one sample, sequenced in a study of CD8 T cells in ankylosing spondylitis. Study outcomes and limitations: Within ankylosing spondylitis blood, a TCR beta motif made up of roughly eight highly homologous variants appeared to be characteristic.

The antigens these receptors bind are not known. TCRdb fed the 5' RACE reads into MiXCR, producing one record per CDR3 protein. The sample lists 350,000 or so distinct CDR3 sequences; 8% were seen once. The sample consisted of blood, either unsorted or a sorted T cell fraction (not recorded which). The source of these receptors is a male donor with ankylosing spondylitis.

V is TRBV20-1 and J is TRBJ2-1; 9 positions agree with TRBD2. The ends lost 0 bases at V and 9 bases at J; junction bases unmatched: 15. The CDR3 spans 17 residues. Germline V CDR1 and CDR2: DFQATT, SNEGSKA (reference sequence). The CDR3 here is CSARDPKGVAGDGEQFF. CDR3 sequence (DNA): TGCAGTGCTAGAGATCCAAAGGGAGTAGCGGGAGATGGTGAGCAGTTCTTC.

Only a few counts were recorded for this clonotype. The V and J genes are TRBV4-3 and TRBJ1-2, with D uncertain. The CDR3 loop spans 15 amino acids. Trimming removed 0 bases from V and 4 bases from J, with 12 bases in between. In germline, CDR1 is LGHNA, CDR2 YSLEER. CDR3 DNA: TGCGCCAGCAGCCAAGATAGCACGGAAATCTATGGCTACACCTTC. Amino acid sequence: CASSQDSTEIYGYTF.

There are many counts of this clonotype. CDR3 residues: CASSLAWDISTQYF. CDR3 DNA: TGTGCCAGCAGTTTAGCTTGGGACATATCGACCCAGTACTTC. This chain connects TRBV12-3 or TRBV12-4 to TRBJ2-5, with a possible D match to TRBD1 (6 bases). V lost 0 bases to trimming and J lost 7 bases, with 12 bases between them. The CDR3 runs 14 residues.

The chain uses TRBV25-1 and TRBJ2-3; 7 bases match TRBD1. Germline V gene sequence: CDR1 MGHDK, CDR2 SYGVNS. Trimming took 6 bases from V and 0 from J; bases not matched to a gene: 12. The CDR3 sequence is 17 residues long. CDR3 in DNA: TGTGCCAGCAGCCCTCGACAGGGCCGTTCTAGCACAGATACGCAGTATTTT. Translated, it gives CASSPRQGRSSTDTQYF.

The CDR3 here is CASSPGPDYEQYF. CDR3 bases: TGTGCCAGCAGCCCCGGGCCAGACTACGAGCAGTACTTC. This chain connects TRBV14 to TRBJ2-7; the D is unclear. Germline V gives CDR1 SGHDN, CDR2 FVKESK. The CDR3 runs to 13 residues. V lost 4 bases and J 3 bases, leaving 10 bases between the germline ends.

This chain links TRBV7-9 with TRBJ2-7; TRBD1 matches 8 bases. The CDR3 extends over 16 amino acids. V shed 3 bases, J shed 3 bases, and the junction held 10 bases outside the gene matches. Germline-derived CDR1 and CDR2 are SEHNR and FQNEAQ (reference sequence). CDR3 residues: CASSFARTGSLYEQYF. DNA for the CDR3: TGTGCCAGCAGCTTCGCAAGGACAGGGTCCCTCTACGAGCAGTACTTC.

This chain joins TRBV4-2 and TRBJ2-7; 7 nucleotides line up with TRBD2. The CDR3 loop spans 15 amino acids. J gave up 2 bases and V 3 bases, and 7 bases lay outside the gene matches. Per the germline V gene, CDR1 is LGHNA and CDR2 is YNFKEQ. The CDR3 reads CASSQAGTIAYEQYF. CDR3 nucleotide sequence: TGTGCCAGCAGCCAGGCCGGGACTATCGCCTACGAGCAGTACTTC.

The chain employs TRBV7-2 and TRBJ1-1, with 7 bases that match TRBD1. Germline CDR1 reads SGHTA; CDR2 reads FQGNSA. The CDR3 is 17 amino acids. The trim removed 5 bases at V and 0 bases at J, leaving 12 bases unmatched. CDR3 in amino acids: CASSRYWGTAMNTEAFF. CDR3 DNA: TGTGCCAGCAGCCGCTATTGGGGGACAGCTATGAACACTGAAGCTTTCTTT.

This clonotype was recorded many times. This chain connects TRBV6-5 to TRBJ2-7; possible D gene TRBD1, 6 bases. V shed 2 bases and J shed 5 bases, with 10 bases lying between them. CDR3 length: 13 residues. Germline V CDR1 and CDR2: MNHEY, SVGAGI. The CDR3 here is CASSYGGHDEQYF. The CDR3 bases are TGTGCCAGCAGTTACGGGGGACACGACGAGCAGTACTTC.

The sample holds many counts of this clonotype. The V and J genes are TRBV12-3 or TRBV12-4 and TRBJ1-1; D unclear. The CDR3 extends over 15 amino acids. V gave up 1 base and J gave up 1 base, with 10 bases separating them. In DNA form, the CDR3 reads TGTGCCAGCAGTTTAGACGCCTCCTGGAACACTGAAGCTTTCTTT. Translation: CASSLDASWNTEAFF.